This T cell receptor beta chain was recovered during a study of T cells after posttransplantation cyclophosphamide. The V and J ends lost 0 bases and 4 bases respectively, with 11 bases between them. The CDR3 runs to 15 residues. Looked up from germline, CDR1 is SGHNT and CDR2 is YYREEE (reference sequence). Many counts were recorded for this clone. The antigen remains unidentified. Study-level points and caveats: After PTCy, TRB diversity resembled that of CNI/methotrexate controls.

The assay was immunoSEQ multiplex PCR, and TCRdb's table has in-frame clones only and misses some. Listed for the sample are about 12,000 clones, none seen a single time. The sequence derives from a woman aged 40 to 50 in good health, CMV-negative, and a related stem cell transplant donor. The sample comprised PBMCs. J is TRBJ2-1 and V is TRBV5-4, with D tentatively TRBD1 (6 bases). CDR3 nucleotides: TGTGCCAGCAGCTTGGAACAGGGAACATACAATGAGCAGTTCTTC. Translating gives CASSLEQGTYNEQFF.